A selection of T cell receptor beta chains follows, all from one sample in a study of T cell repertoires in cytomegalovirus infection. These receptors' targets are unknown. TCRdb re-analysed the reads in MiXCR, keeping a single row per CDR3 protein. The profile covers roughly 860,000 distinct CDR3 sequences, with about 33% appearing a single time and under 15% taken by the ten largest. Source: cultured CD8+ T cells from PBMCs, taken from culture after CMV antigen stimulation. Source of these receptors: a human donor in good health (CMV status not recorded). Some clones in this sample may be carry-over from other donors' samples. The CDR3 runs from the conserved cysteine through the conserved F or W. A D gene is named only where the DNA matches it firmly. A clone size is listed for some rows: how often the clone was seen (once, few, many), or a class if it is expanded.

J gene: TRBJ1-3
D gene: .
V gene: TRBV9
clone size: .
CDR3 protein: CASSYTGAESGNTIYF
CDR3 DNA: TGTGCCAGCAGCTACACGGGGGCGGAATCTGGAAACACCATATATTTT

J gene: TRBJ2-1
D gene: .
V gene: TRBV7-3
clone size: .
CDR3 protein: CASSPQGGSEQFF
CDR3 DNA: TGTGCCAGCAGCCCCCAGGGGGGTAGTGAGCAGTTCTTC

J gene: TRBJ2-2
D gene: .
V gene: TRBV29-1
clone size: .
CDR3 protein: CSVDLATGELFF
CDR3 DNA: TGCAGCGTTGATTTAGCCACCGGGGAGCTGTTTTTT

J gene: TRBJ2-6
D gene: .
V gene: TRBV11-1
clone size: .
CDR3 protein: CASSLRAPTGANVLTF
CDR3 DNA: TGTGCCAGCAGCTTAAGAGCTCCCACCGGGGCCAACGTCCTGACTTTC

J gene: TRBJ2-5
D gene: .
V gene: TRBV29-1
clone size: once
CDR3 protein: CSVDPWAETQYF
CDR3 DNA: TGCAGCGTTGACCCTTGGGCGGAGACCCAGTACTTC

J gene: TRBJ2-3
D gene: .
V gene: TRBV4-2
clone size: .
CDR3 protein: CASSQGLYPTPDTQYF
CDR3 DNA: TGTGCCAGCAGCCAGGGATTATACCCCACACCGGATACGCAGTATTTT

J gene: TRBJ1-1
D gene: TRBD1
V gene: TRBV9
clone size: .
CDR3 protein: CASSVYGTAEAFF
CDR3 DNA: TGTGCCAGCAGCGTCTACGGGACAGCTGAAGCTTTCTTT

J gene: TRBJ1-5
D gene: TRBD1
V gene: TRBV15
clone size: .
CDR3 protein: CATSTRTGFNQPQHF
CDR3 DNA: TGTGCCACCAGCACCCGGACAGGATTCAATCAGCCCCAGCATTTT

J gene: TRBJ2-3
D gene: .
V gene: TRBV4-2
clone size: .
CDR3 protein: CASSQVKLADTQYF
CDR3 DNA: TGTGCCAGCAGCCAAGTTAAACTGGCGGATACGCAGTATTTT

J gene: TRBJ2-2
D gene: .
V gene: TRBV6-2/TRBV6-3
clone size: .
CDR3 protein: CASSSPTTPNTGELFF
CDR3 DNA: TGTGCCAGCAGTTCTCCGACAACTCCGAACACCGGGGAGCTGTTTTTT

J gene: TRBJ2-1
D gene: .
V gene: TRBV20-1
clone size: many
CDR3 protein: CSARDPRGSYNEQFF
CDR3 DNA: TGCAGTGCTAGAGATCCAAGAGGATCCTACAATGAGCAGTTCTTC

J gene: TRBJ1-4
D gene: .
V gene: TRBV19
clone size: .
CDR3 protein: CASTSLPGTRDEKLFF
CDR3 DNA: TGTGCCAGTACCTCCCTCCCCGGGACCCGTGATGAAAAACTGTTTTTT

J gene: TRBJ2-1
D gene: .
V gene: TRBV9
clone size: .
CDR3 protein: CASSATVSSYNEQFF
CDR3 DNA: TGTGCCAGCAGCGCGACTGTGAGCTCCTACAATGAGCAGTTCTTC

J gene: TRBJ2-1
D gene: TRBD2
V gene: TRBV12-3/TRBV12-4
clone size: .
CDR3 protein: CASSPRGLADYNEQFF
CDR3 DNA: TGTGCCAGCAGTCCCCGGGGACTAGCGGACTACAATGAGCAGTTCTTC

J gene: TRBJ2-3
D gene: .
V gene: TRBV29-1
clone size: .
CDR3 protein: CSVDRERDTQYF
CDR3 DNA: TGCAGCGTTGACAGGGAAAGGGATACGCAGTATTTT

J gene: TRBJ2-7
D gene: TRBD1
V gene: TRBV12-3/TRBV12-4
clone size: few
CDR3 protein: CASSFGWDRLYEQYF
CDR3 DNA: TGTGCCAGCAGTTTTGGTTGGGACAGGCTCTACGAGCAGTACTTC

J gene: TRBJ2-3
D gene: .
V gene: TRBV10-3
clone size: .
CDR3 protein: CAIQSGTDTQYF
CDR3 DNA: TGTGCCATCCAGAGTGGCACAGATACGCAGTATTTT

J gene: TRBJ2-3
D gene: TRBD2
V gene: TRBV7-9
clone size: .
CDR3 protein: CASSPKRGAASDTQYF
CDR3 DNA: TGTGCCAGCAGCCCTAAGCGGGGGGCCGCGTCAGATACGCAGTATTTT

J gene: TRBJ2-1
D gene: .
V gene: TRBV9
clone size: .
CDR3 protein: CASSVESANQQFF
CDR3 DNA: TGTGCCAGCAGCGTAGAGTCCGCAAATCAGCAGTTCTTC

J gene: TRBJ1-4
D gene: .
V gene: TRBV19
clone size: .
CDR3 protein: CASSSLRTEEKLFF
CDR3 DNA: TGTGCCAGTAGTTCCCTCCGGACAGAAGAAAAACTGTTTTTT

J gene: TRBJ1-5
D gene: .
V gene: TRBV6-5
clone size: .
CDR3 protein: CASSYMGGVDQPQHF
CDR3 DNA: TGTGCCAGCAGTTACATGGGAGGAGTAGATCAGCCCCAGCATTTT

J gene: TRBJ1-2
D gene: .
V gene: TRBV12-3/TRBV12-4
clone size: many
CDR3 protein: CASSLAQNYGYTF
CDR3 DNA: TGTGCCAGCAGTTTAGCGCAGAACTATGGCTACACCTTC

J gene: TRBJ1-2
D gene: .
V gene: TRBV7-8
clone size: .
CDR3 protein: CASSLGLLGVDGYTF
CDR3 DNA: TGTGCCAGCAGCTTAGGTCTTCTTGGAGTCGATGGCTACACCTTC

J gene: TRBJ1-2
D gene: TRBD1
V gene: TRBV9
clone size: once
CDR3 protein: CASSLDRGSLGKGYTF
CDR3 DNA: TGTGCCAGCAGCTTGGACAGGGGGTCCCTAGGTAAAGGCTACACCTTC

J gene: TRBJ2-2
D gene: .
V gene: TRBV4-3
clone size: few
CDR3 protein: CASSQQGQLNTGELFF
CDR3 DNA: TGCGCCAGCAGCCAACAGGGACAACTGAACACCGGGGAGCTGTTTTTT

J gene: TRBJ1-6
D gene: .
V gene: TRBV11-2
clone size: many
CDR3 protein: CASSLDAFGGPTYNSPLHF
CDR3 DNA: TGTGCCAGCAGCTTAGACGCCTTTGGGGGCCCCACCTATAATTCACCCCTCCACTTT

J gene: TRBJ1-1
D gene: .
V gene: TRBV6-1
clone size: many
CDR3 protein: CASGIEAFF
CDR3 DNA: TGTGCCAGCGGCATAGAAGCTTTCTTT

J gene: TRBJ1-6
D gene: TRBD1
V gene: TRBV2
clone size: .
CDR3 protein: CASETGGNSPLHF
CDR3 DNA: TGTGCCAGCGAGACAGGGGGCAATTCACCCCTCCACTTT

J gene: TRBJ2-1
D gene: .
V gene: TRBV6-6
clone size: .
CDR3 protein: CASSYINRPGDEEQFF
CDR3 DNA: TGTGCCAGCAGCTATATAAACAGGCCCGGAGACGAAGAGCAGTTCTTC

J gene: TRBJ1-4
D gene: .
V gene: TRBV18
clone size: many
CDR3 protein: CASSPKEKIFHLGEKLFF
CDR3 DNA: TGTGCCAGCTCACCCAAAGAGAAGATATTCCATCTGGGTGAAAAACTGTTTTTT

J gene: TRBJ2-2
D gene: .
V gene: TRBV6-6
clone size: few
CDR3 protein: CASSYVYGGANTGELFF
CDR3 DNA: TGTGCCAGCAGTTACGTCTATGGCGGAGCGAACACCGGGGAGCTGTTTTTT

J gene: TRBJ1-3
D gene: .
V gene: TRBV27
clone size: .
CDR3 protein: CASSEGRGTISGNTIYF
CDR3 DNA: TGTGCCAGCAGCGAGGGCCGGGGGACCATCTCTGGAAACACCATATATTTT

J gene: TRBJ2-6
D gene: .
V gene: TRBV10-3
clone size: few
CDR3 protein: CAISERDKGAGANVLTF
CDR3 DNA: TGTGCCATCAGTGAGCGGGACAAGGGGGCTGGGGCCAACGTCCTGACTTTC

J gene: TRBJ2-1
D gene: .
V gene: TRBV2
clone size: .
CDR3 protein: CASSDGRKFGPYNEQFF
CDR3 DNA: TGTGCCAGCAGTGATGGGCGCAAATTTGGCCCCTACAATGAGCAGTTCTTC

J gene: TRBJ2-7
D gene: .
V gene: TRBV27
clone size: few
CDR3 protein: CASSFVPTGSYEQYF
CDR3 DNA: TGTGCCAGCAGTTTTGTTCCGACAGGCTCCTACGAGCAGTACTTC

J gene: TRBJ1-5
D gene: .
V gene: TRBV27
clone size: few
CDR3 protein: CASKRGGPISNQPQHF
CDR3 DNA: TGTGCCAGCAAAAGAGGCGGACCTATTAGCAATCAGCCCCAGCATTTT

J gene: TRBJ2-1
D gene: TRBD2
V gene: TRBV9
clone size: once
CDR3 protein: CASSFSGGANEQFF
CDR3 DNA: TGTGCCAGCAGCTTCAGCGGGGGGGCAAATGAGCAGTTCTTC

J gene: TRBJ2-2
D gene: .
V gene: TRBV11-2
clone size: .
CDR3 protein: CANSLGDTGELFF
CDR3 DNA: TGTGCCAACAGCTTGGGCGACACCGGGGAGCTGTTTTTT

J gene: TRBJ1-5
D gene: TRBD1
V gene: TRBV27
clone size: few
CDR3 protein: CASSLGRGHQPQHF
CDR3 DNA: TGTGCCAGCAGCCTGGGCAGGGGGCATCAGCCCCAGCATTTT

J gene: TRBJ2-1
D gene: TRBD2
V gene: TRBV7-2
clone size: .
CDR3 protein: CASSSSQRGNNEQFF
CDR3 DNA: TGTGCCAGCAGCTCCAGTCAGCGGGGGAACAATGAGCAGTTCTTC

J gene: TRBJ2-2
D gene: .
V gene: TRBV20-1
clone size: .
CDR3 protein: CSSLGGGTGELFF
CDR3 DNA: TGCAGCTCCTTGGGGGGAGGTACCGGGGAGCTGTTTTTT

J gene: TRBJ2-1
D gene: .
V gene: TRBV6-1
clone size: many
CDR3 protein: CASTPYYNEQFF
CDR3 DNA: TGTGCCAGCACCCCCTACTACAATGAGCAGTTCTTC